The next 30 T cell receptor beta chains were all read from a single sample in a study of CD8+ T cells in alopecia areata. Treatment described: oral pan-JAK inhibitor, 5-10 mg twice daily. Reverse transcribed after extraction, RNA yielded cDNA as the sequencing template. Sequencing used immunoSEQ multiplex PCR; TCRdb keeps in-frame clones, though not all of them. The sample consists of 140,000 to 150,000 clones, about 51% of them appearing once. The sample consisted of CD8+ T cells sorted from blood, taken at week 4, from a patient treated with tofacitinib. The receptor source for this set is a human donor with alopecia areata.

The chain combines TRBV5-4 with TRBJ1-6; 8 positions match TRBD1. The CDR3 totals 16 residues. The V gene end was trimmed by 2 bases and the J gene end by 9 bases; junction bases not matched to a gene: 10. CDR1 is SGHNT, CDR2 YYREEE, per germline (reference sequence). This CDR3 reads CASSFRTGRLFSPLHF. The CDR3 coding sequence is TGTGCCAGCAGCTTCAGGACAGGGCGATTATTTTCACCCCTCCACTTT.

A few counts support this clone. The chain links TRBV29-1 to TRBJ1-2; 7 bases are a match to TRBD1. The CDR3 sequence is 11 residues long. Germline CDR1 and CDR2: SQVTM and ANQGSEA. V lost 2 bases and J lost 8; bases outside the gene matches: 2. The CDR3 bases are TGCAGCGTTGAACACAGGGGCGGCTACACCTTC. Its protein product is CSVEHRGGYTF.

CDR3 sequence reads: CAWSPILGTEAFF. The CDR3 DNA follows: TGTGCCTGGAGCCCTATCCTCGGCACTGAAGCTTTCTTT. V is TRBV30 and J is TRBJ1-1, with D hard to call. The CDR3 has 13 residues. V lost 3 bases and J lost 4, with 12 bases in between. Germline CDR1 is GTSNPN and CDR2 is SVGIG (reference sequence).

In this sample, this clone turned up a few times. The chain uses TRBV7-3 and TRBJ2-1; D may be TRBD1 or TRBD2 (6 bases each). Trimming shortened V by 3 bases and J by 5 bases, and 8 bases separated the two germline ends. The CDR3 spans 13 residues. CDR1 SGHTA and CDR2 FQGTGA come from the germline V gene. This CDR3 reads CASSFGGDNEQFF. CDR3 DNA: TGTGCCAGCAGCTTCGGGGGCGACAATGAGCAGTTCTTC.

This clone was detected a few times. The rearrangement joins TRBV18 to TRBJ1-4, with 8 bases aligning to TRBD1. CDR1 and CDR2 (germline): KGHSH, LQKENI. This CDR3 region has 15 residues. Losses at the gene ends were 4 bases for V and 3 bases for J; bases not matched to a gene: 4. Written as DNA, the CDR3 is TGTGCCAGCTCACAGTCGACAGGGGCTAATGAAAAACTGTTTTTT. Residues: CASSQSTGANEKLFF.

As for this clone: The sample contains more than one DNA sequence encoding this CDR3. The V and J genes are TRBV30 and TRBJ1-1; D is unclear. CDR1 and CDR2 (germline): GTSNPN, SVGIG (reference sequence). Trimming took off 0 bases at V and 0 bases at J, with 2 bases between the two ends. The CDR3 runs to 12 residues. In nucleotides, the CDR3 is TGTGCCTGGAGTGTAATGAACACTGAAGCTTTCTTT. It specifies CAWSVMNTEAFF. The full variable domain, completed using reference TRBV30 and TRBJ1-1, is SQTIHQWPATLVQPVGSPLSLECTVEGTSNPNLYWYRQAAGRGLQLLFYSVGIGQISSEVPQNLSASRPQDRQFILSSKKLLLSDSGFYLCAWSVMNTEAFFGQGTRLTVV.

This chain connects TRBV27 to TRBJ2-6, with D possibly matching TRBD1 (6 bases). V was shortened by 5 bases and J by 3 bases, with 11 bases between the two germline ends. The germline V gene has CDR1 MNHEY and CDR2 SMNVEV (reference sequence). The CDR3 has 15 residues. In DNA, the CDR3 is TGTGCCAGCAGTAGGGGGTCTGTTGGGGCCAACGTCCTGACTTTC. Its protein is CASSRGSVGANVLTF.

This sequence joins TRBV19 and TRBJ1-2, with D unclear. The V and J ends lost 6 bases and 0 bases respectively, with 20 bases between them. This CDR3 comprises 17 residues. Germline CDR1 is LNHDA and CDR2 is SQIVND (reference sequence). The CDR3 sequence is CASSTPGTAGANYGYTF. CDR3 nucleotide sequence: TGTGCCAGTAGCACCCCGGGCACAGCCGGTGCTAACTATGGCTACACCTTC.

The chain uses TRBV29-1 and TRBJ1-2; possible D gene TRBD1, 6 bases. V was cut by 7 bases and J by 4 bases, with 13 bases left in between. The CDR3 is made up of 12 amino acids. The germline gives CDR1 SQVTM, CDR2 ANQGSEA. The CDR3 loop reads CSARTAAYGYTF. DNA of the CDR3: TGCAGCGCCCGGACAGCCGCCTATGGCTACACCTTC.

The CDR3 region has the DNA TGTGCCAGCTCACACAGGGACAGGGGGTCCTACGAGCAGTACTTC. This gives the protein CASSHRDRGSYEQYF. The V gene is TRBV18, the J gene TRBJ2-7, with TRBD1 identical over 11 bases. The CDR3 loop spans 15 amino acids. Germline values: CDR1 KGHSH, CDR2 LQKENI. Losses at the gene ends were 4 bases for V and 1 base for J; bases not matched to a gene: 3.

This sequence joins TRBV5-6 and TRBJ2-1; D gene ambiguous. This CDR3 is built from 11 residues. Per germline, CDR1 SGHDT and CDR2 YYEEEE. V shed 2 bases and J shed 10 bases, with 7 bases lying between them. CDR3 protein: CASSFLTEQFF. CDR3 bases: TGTGCCAGCAGCTTCTTGACCGAGCAGTTCTTC.

The chain uses TRBV30 and TRBJ2-1; possibly TRBD1 for D (6 bases). V was pared by 4 bases and J by 10 bases, with 14 bases between. The germline V gene encodes CDR1 GTSNPN and CDR2 SVGIG (reference sequence). There are 12 residues in the CDR3. The CDR3 loop reads CAWTAGAIEQFF. CDR3 in DNA: TGTGCCTGGACGGCAGGGGCCATAGAGCAGTTCTTC.

The genes are TRBV7-8 and TRBJ2-7; 11 bases align to TRBD1. The CDR3 consists of 16 residues. Germline CDR1 and CDR2: SGHVS and FQNEAQ. J lost 6 bases, V lost 0 bases, and 7 bases had no gene match. The CDR3, as DNA: TGTGCCAGCAGCTTAGCGCTGGGGGACAGGGGGGTCGAGCAGTACTTC. It is translated as CASSLALGDRGVEQYF.

This clone was seen only a few times. The chain couples TRBV4-2 to TRBJ2-7; D gene uncertain. Looked up from germline, CDR1 is LGHNA and CDR2 is YNFKEQ. There are 14 residues in the CDR3. Trimming removed 1 base at V and 2 bases at J, with 9 bases between. CDR3 DNA: TGTGCCAGCAGCCAAGTTGACGGAACCTACGAGCAGTACTTC. Translated: CASSQVDGTYEQYF.

The V and J genes are TRBV13 and TRBJ2-1; 9 bases align to TRBD1. The length of the CDR3 is 16 residues. Trimming cost V 4 bases and J 9 bases; bases outside gene matches: 13. CDR1 is PRHDT and CDR2 is FYEKMQ in the germline V gene (reference sequence). CDR3 nucleotide sequence: TGTGCCAGCAGCTCCACAGGGGGCGCAGAAGATAGTGAGCAGTTCTTC. Translation: CASSSTGGAEDSEQFF. Using reference TRBV13 and TRBJ2-1 for the parts outside the CDR3, the full variable domain is AAGVIQSPRHLIKEKRETATLKCYPIPRHDTVYWYQQGPGQDPQFLISFYEKMQSDKGSIPDRFSAQQFSDYHSELNMSSLELGDSALYFCASSSTGGAEDSEQFFGPGTRLTVL.

About this clone itself: Germline is not matched at one junction end, which may reflect a read error. The chain employs TRBV29-1 and TRBJ2-1; possibly TRBD1 for D (5 bases). The CDR3 covers 14 residues. Germline CDR1 reads SQVTM; CDR2 reads ANQGSEA. The CDR3 here is CSVEEDGQPGLGIF. DNA of the CDR3: TGCAGCGTTGAAGAAGACGGGCAGCCAGGGTTAGGGATCTTC.

V gene TRBV4-1 combines with J gene TRBJ2-3; D perhaps matches TRBD2 (6 bases). CDR3 size: 14 residues. Germline lookup yields CDR1 MGHRA and CDR2 YSYEKL. V shed 1 base and J shed 3 bases, with 8 bases lying between them. The CDR3 spells CASSQVGGTDTQYF. DNA of the CDR3: TGCGCCAGCAGCCAAGTCGGAGGGACAGATACGCAGTATTTT.

This clone was found once. The genes are TRBV7-9 and TRBJ2-3; 8 bases align to TRBD2. Germline CDR1 and CDR2: SEHNR and FQNEAQ (reference sequence). The CDR3 totals 15 residues. J gave up 3 bases and V 1 base, and 3 bases lay outside the gene matches. CDR3 in DNA: TGTGCCAGCAGCTTAGGAGCGGGGGAGACAGATACGCAGTATTTT. It yields the protein CASSLGAGETDTQYF.

CDR3 amino acids: CASSAQIIPGAGGNEQYF. Here the CDR3 DNA reads TGTGCCAGCAGTGCCCAAATTATACCTGGGGCAGGGGGAAACGAGCAGTACTTC. V usage is TRBV6-1 and J usage is TRBJ2-7; 7 nucleotides align to TRBD1. Germline CDR1 MNHNS, CDR2 SASEGT. V trimming: 4 bases; J trimming: 5 bases; junction bases outside the gene matches: 20. This CDR3 has 18 residues.

The chain is built from TRBV2 and TRBJ2-7; 7 positions agree with TRBD1. J was trimmed by 2 bases and V by 2 bases; bases with no gene match: 6. Germline values: CDR1 SNHLY, CDR2 FYNNEI. The CDR3 is made up of 15 amino acids. The CDR3 DNA sequence: TGTGCCAGCAGTGAATGGCAGGGGGACACCTACGAGCAGTACTTC. This codes for CASSEWQGDTYEQYF.

This chain joins TRBV6-5 and TRBJ1-2; D is uncertain. The CDR3 contains 12 residues. Germline CDR1 and CDR2: MNHEY and SVGAGI. Trimming removed 2 bases from V and 6 bases from J, with 7 bases in between. CDR3 nucleotides: TGTGCCAGCAGTTACGGGCAGGATGGCTACACCTTC. This translates into CASSYGQDGYTF.

Note on this clone: This CDR3 is also generated by other DNA sequences in the sample. The chain combines TRBV27 with TRBJ2-3; unclear D gene. V was shortened by 5 bases and J by 0 bases, with 9 bases between the two germline ends. CDR1 is MNHEY and CDR2 is SMNVEV in the germline V gene (reference sequence). There are 14 residues in the CDR3. This CDR3 reads CASSSRASTDTQYF. In nucleotides, the CDR3 is TGTGCCAGCAGTAGTAGAGCCAGCACAGATACGCAGTATTTT.

In this sample, this clone turned up a few times. The rearrangement uses TRBV15 and TRBJ2-3; D assignment may be TRBD1 or TRBD2 (5 bases each). The CDR3 is 15 residues long. Between the trimmed V and J ends, which lost 4 bases and 6 bases, there was a span of 17 bases. Germline CDR1 reads LNHNV; CDR2 reads YYDKDF (reference sequence). This chain's CDR3 is CATSKGPELRDTQYF. The CDR3, as DNA: TGTGCCACCAGCAAGGGACCCGAACTCAGGGATACGCAGTATTTT.

The chain couples TRBV30 to TRBJ1-1; D remains ambiguous. CDR3 size: 16 residues. The V end lost 0 bases, the J end lost 0 bases, and 14 bases lay between the germline ends. The germline V gene encodes CDR1 GTSNPN and CDR2 SVGIG (reference sequence). The DNA for the CDR3 is TGTGCCTGGAGTGTACCCCGAAGAGGAGTGAACACTGAAGCTTTCTTT. Encoded protein: CAWSVPRRGVNTEAFF.

This clone was recorded a few times. The chain is built from TRBV27 and TRBJ2-5; either TRBD1 or TRBD2 may fit D (6 bases each). The CDR3 totals 15 residues. Germline V gene lookup returns CDR1 MNHEY and CDR2 SMNVEV (reference sequence). Trimming removed 7 bases at V and 0 bases at J, with 15 bases between. DNA of the CDR3: TGTGCCAGCACCCACCGGAGGGGGAACCAAGAGACCCAGTACTTC. It codes for CASTHRRGNQETQYF.

This clone has just one count. The V and J genes are TRBV11-3 and TRBJ1-1, with TRBD1 as a possible D gene (6 bases). The CDR3 covers 14 residues. Germline-derived CDR1 and CDR2 are SGHNT and YENEEA. The V gene lost 5 bases and the J gene lost 0 bases, with 10 bases spanning the gap. The CDR3 protein is CASSTTGMNTEAFF. CDR3 coding DNA: TGTGCCAGCAGCACCACAGGGATGAACACTGAAGCTTTCTTT. Filled out from reference TRBV11-3 and TRBJ1-1, the complete variable domain reads EAGVVQSPRYKIIEKKQPVAFWCNPISGHNTLYWYLQNLGQGPELLIRYENEEAVDDSQLPKDRFSAERLKGVDSTLKIQPAELGDSAVYLCASSTTGMNTEAFFGQGTRLTVV.

V usage is TRBV4-3 and J usage is TRBJ2-1, with 7 bases aligning to TRBD2. The CDR3 sequence is 14 residues long. V lost 0 bases and J lost 9; bases outside the gene matches: 5. CDR1 LGHNA and CDR2 YSLEER come from the germline V gene. The CDR3 bases are TGCGCCAGCAGCCAAGATTGGGCTAGCGGTGAGCAGTTCTTC. It encodes CASSQDWASGEQFF.

This clone was seen a few times. V gene TRBV29-1 combines with J gene TRBJ2-3; D uncertain. In germline, CDR1 is SQVTM, CDR2 ANQGSEA. The CDR3 covers 13 residues. V lost 3 bases and J lost 2, with 9 bases in between. The CDR3 is CSVDLTNTDTQYF. In DNA form, the CDR3 reads TGCAGCGTTGATTTGACAAACACAGATACGCAGTATTTT.

This clone has only one observation. At one boundary the junction diverges from the germline segment, which might be a read error. CDR3 sequence (DNA): TGTGCCATCAGTAAGTCGGATAGCAATCAGCCCCAGCATTTT. Protein: CAISKSDSNQPQHF. V is TRBV10-3 and J is TRBJ1-5; D unresolved. Per germline, CDR1 ENHRY and CDR2 SYGVKD. The CDR3 runs to 14 residues.

This rearrangement joins TRBV27 to TRBJ2-7; unclear D gene. Trimming pared 8 bases from V and 4 bases from J, leaving 12 bases between. CDR1 is MNHEY and CDR2 is SMNVEV in the germline V gene (reference sequence). This CDR3 contains 12 residues. The CDR3 loop is CASYSQRYEQYF. CDR3 sequence (DNA): TGTGCCAGCTACTCACAGCGTTACGAGCAGTACTTC.